This T cell receptor beta chain was sequenced during a study of low-dose radiotherapy and immunotherapy resistance in tumors. This clonotype came up many times. Noted time point: before trial treatment. The germline gives CDR1 SQVTM, CDR2 ANQGSEA. The V segment lost 6 bases and the J segment 4 bases; nucleotides outside the gene matches: 12. The CDR3 is 16 residues long. Covering alpha and beta chains, TRAV- and TRBV-specific primers were used for the first-strand cDNA. Using a constant-region primer together with a V-primer adapter, TCRs were subjected to 20 PCR cycles of amplification. Each CDR3 protein is one row after TCRdb ran MiXCR on the reads. The sample records approximately 90,000 distinct CDR3 sequences, 8% to 10% being singletons.

This chain links TRBV29-1 with TRBJ2-6, with 7 bases fitting TRBD2. The source was PBMCs, collected before treatment. The TCR was taken from a male donor with prostate cancer. The chain's CDR3 is CSVSAGPTWGANVLTF. Written as DNA, the CDR3 is TGCAGCGTCTCAGCGGGACCTACGTGGGGGGCCAACGTCCTGACTTTC. Together with reference TRBV29-1 and TRBJ2-6, the CDR3 gives the full variable domain: SAVISQKPSRDICQRGTSLTIQCQVDSQVTMMFWYRQQPGQSLTLIATANQGSEATYESGFVIDKFPISRPNLTFSTLTVSNMSPEDSSIYLCSVSAGPTWGANVLTFGAGSRLTVL.